These T cell receptor beta chains were read from a single sample in a study of Ad26.COV2.S vaccination and SARS-CoV-2 variants. The protocol was immunoSEQ multiplex PCR, while the TCRdb copy is restricted to in-frame clones and leaves out a portion. The sample carries 410,000 or so clones, approximately 90% recorded once. The specimen comprised peripheral blood, sampled in a trial of Ad26.COV2.S vaccine versus placebo. These receptors were taken from a person aged 18-60 years who received the Ad26.COV2.S COVID-19 vaccine or a placebo. CDR3s leave out the opening cysteine and the closing phenylalanine or tryptophan.

V gene	J gene	CDR3 protein
TRBV2	TRBJ1-2	ASSEGQGRYYGYT
TRBV5-6	TRBJ1-4	ASSLGEVRGYSEKLF
TRBV7-9	TRBJ2-1	ASSPMEPTDRQTYNEQF
TRBV25-1	TRBJ1-3	ASSDSSGNTIY
TRBV6-5	TRBJ1-1	ASSSNFDRGIGGDF
TRBV6-5	TRBJ1-2	ASRGGSSYGYT
TRBV5-5	TRBJ2-2	ASSSGQANTGELF
TRBV6-2/TRBV6-3	TRBJ2-3	ASSYHPTSLPDTQY
TRBV7-2	TRBJ2-3	ASSYTSGGAAADTQY
TRBV9	TRBJ1-3	ASSDQDLGNTIY
TRBV11-2	TRBJ2-1	ASSFPAGNYNEQF
TRBV5-5	TRBJ1-1	ASNLLGQGSITEAF
TRBV4-1	TRBJ2-1	ASSQTSGTNSYNEQF